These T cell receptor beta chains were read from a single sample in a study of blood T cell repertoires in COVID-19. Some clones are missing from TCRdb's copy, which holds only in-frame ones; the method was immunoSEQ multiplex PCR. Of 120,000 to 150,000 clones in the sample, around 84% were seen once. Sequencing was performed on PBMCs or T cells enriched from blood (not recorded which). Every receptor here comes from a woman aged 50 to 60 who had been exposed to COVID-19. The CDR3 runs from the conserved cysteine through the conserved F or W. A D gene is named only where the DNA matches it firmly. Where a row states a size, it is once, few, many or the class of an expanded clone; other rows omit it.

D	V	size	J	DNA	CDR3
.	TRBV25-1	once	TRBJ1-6	TGTGCCAGCAGTGAAACCGGACAGAGAAATTCACCCCTCCACTTT	CASSETGQRNSPLHF
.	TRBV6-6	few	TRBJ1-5	TGTGCCAGCAGTTACTTCAGGGCTAGAGGCAATCAGCCCCAGCATTTT	CASSYFRARGNQPQHF
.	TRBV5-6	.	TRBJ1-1	TGTGCCAGCAGCTTACCAGGGAACACTGAAGCTTTCTTT	CASSLPGNTEAFF
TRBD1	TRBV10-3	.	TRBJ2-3	TGTGCCATCAGACCGGGACAGGGGGCAGATACGCAGTATTTT	CAIRPGQGADTQYF
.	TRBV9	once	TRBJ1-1	TGTGCCAGCAGCGTAATGGAGGGAACTGAAGCTTTCTTT	CASSVMEGTEAFF
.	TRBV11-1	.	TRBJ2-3	TGTGCCAGCAGCTTTCTGCGGACAGTCCACACAGATACGCAGTATTTT	CASSFLRTVHTDTQYF
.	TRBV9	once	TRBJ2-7	TGTGCCAGCAGCCCCCTGGCCTGGGGAGGCAACGAGCAGTACTTC	CASSPLAWGGNEQYF
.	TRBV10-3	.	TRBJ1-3	TGTGCCATCAGTGAGTCGGGGGGGCTTACCTCTGGAAACACCATATATTTT	CAISESGGLTSGNTIYF
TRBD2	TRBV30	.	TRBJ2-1	TGTGCCTGGAGTCCGTTTGAAGCGGGAGCCTCCTACAATGAGCAGTTCTTC	CAWSPFEAGASYNEQFF
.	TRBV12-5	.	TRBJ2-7	TGTGCTAGTGGTTTTCAGGATCCTACCTACGAGCAGTACTTC	CASGFQDPTYEQYF
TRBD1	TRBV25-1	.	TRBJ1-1	TGTGCCAGTTTACAGGGGGGAACCACTGAAGCTTTCTTT	CASLQGGTTEAFF
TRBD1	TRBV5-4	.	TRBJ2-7	TGTGCCAGCAGCCTCGACAGGGGGAACGAGCAGTACTTC	CASSLDRGNEQYF
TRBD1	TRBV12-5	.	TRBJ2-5	TGTGCTAGTGGCCCACCGGGACAGGGAATGGAGACCCAGTACTTC	CASGPPGQGMETQYF
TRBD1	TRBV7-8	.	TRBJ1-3	TGTGCCAGCAGCGCCCGGGACAGCTCTGGAAACACCATATATTTT	CASSARDSSGNTIYF
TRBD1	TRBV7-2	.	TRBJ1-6	TGTGCCAGCAGCTTAGGTACAGGGGGGGAGAATTCACCCCTCCACTTT	CASSLGTGGENSPLHF
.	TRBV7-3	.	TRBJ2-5	TGTGCCAGCAGCTTAGCGGGGCGAGAGACCCAGTACTTC	CASSLAGRETQYF
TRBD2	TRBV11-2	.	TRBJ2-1	TGTGCCAGCAGCTTTGGGACTAGCGGGACCAATGAGCAGTTCTTC	CASSFGTSGTNEQFF
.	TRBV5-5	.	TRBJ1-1	TGTGCCAGCAGCTCTCTTCGTCAGGTGGGCCGGAGGGAAGCTTTCTTT	CASSSLRQVGRREAFF
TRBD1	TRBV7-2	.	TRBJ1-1	TGTGCCAGCAGCTTACCATCTGAGACAGGGCTCTTTAGCACTGAAGCTTTCTTT	CASSLPSETGLFSTEAFF
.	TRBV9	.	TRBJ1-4	TGTGCCAGCAGCAGGGTAACAGGGTCTTATGAAAAACTGTTTTTT	CASSRVTGSYEKLFF